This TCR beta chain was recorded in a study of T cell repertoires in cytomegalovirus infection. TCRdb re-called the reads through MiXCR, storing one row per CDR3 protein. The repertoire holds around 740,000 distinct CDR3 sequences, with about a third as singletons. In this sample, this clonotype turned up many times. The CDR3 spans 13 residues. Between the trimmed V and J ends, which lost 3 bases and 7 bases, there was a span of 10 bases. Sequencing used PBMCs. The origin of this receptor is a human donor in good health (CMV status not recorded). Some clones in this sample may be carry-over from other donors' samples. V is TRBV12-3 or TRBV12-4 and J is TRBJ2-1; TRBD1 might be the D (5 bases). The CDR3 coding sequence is TGTGCCAGCAGTTTGGCGACAGAAAATGAGCAGTTCTTC. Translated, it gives CASSLATENEQFF.